The present entry profiles one T cell receptor (beta chain) with its context. Its target is not known. This entry belongs to a study of shared clonotypes between healthy human individuals. Study-level background: The study used three CD4 naive, three CD4 memory, two CD8 naive and one CD8 memory plate per donor. General study findings and limits: In contrast to clonotypes shared by all four donors, non-shared clonotypes had lower generation probabilities. Between a few donors, naive CD4 clonotypes were shared at a level of approximately 5%.

Every subset's genomic DNA went evenly onto several immunoSEQ plates. The repertoire was sequenced with immunoSEQ multiplex PCR; TCRdb's copy has only in-frame clones and lacks some. This table holds 600,000 to 750,000 clones, roughly 88% found once. The receptor's source is a man aged 18 to 30 in good health. Some clones in this sample may be carry-over from other donors' samples. The sample comprised memory CD8+ T cells from PBMCs. The subset was: CD45RO+ cells pooled with CCR7-negative TemRA cells.

The CDR3, as DNA: TGTGCCAGCAGCCAAGATAGCGGGGGCAATGAGCAGTTCTTC. Amino acid sequence: CASSQDSGGNEQFF. The chain couples TRBV4-2 to TRBJ2-1; 9 bases align to TRBD2. J lost 6 bases, V lost 0 bases, and 0 bases had no gene match. CDR1 and CDR2 (germline): LGHNA, YNFKEQ. The CDR3 contains 14 residues.